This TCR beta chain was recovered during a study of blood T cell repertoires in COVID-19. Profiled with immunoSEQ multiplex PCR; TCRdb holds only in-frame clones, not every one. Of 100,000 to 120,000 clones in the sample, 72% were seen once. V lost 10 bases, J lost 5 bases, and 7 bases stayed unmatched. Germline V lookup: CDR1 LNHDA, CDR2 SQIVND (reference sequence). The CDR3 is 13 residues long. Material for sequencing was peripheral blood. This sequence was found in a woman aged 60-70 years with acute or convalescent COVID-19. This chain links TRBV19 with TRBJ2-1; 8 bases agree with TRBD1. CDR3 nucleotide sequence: TGTGCCACCCGACAGGGGTTACACAATGAGCAGTTCTTC. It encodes CATRQGLHNEQFF.